This is a list of T cell receptor beta chains from one sample in a study of shared clonotypes between healthy human individuals. TCRdb's copy holds only in-frame clones and misses some; the assay was immunoSEQ multiplex PCR. The data hold roughly 2.2 million clones, with roughly 90% observed a single time. Sequenced: naive CD4+ T cells from PBMCs. The receptors were sampled from a man aged 18 to 30 in good health. Some clones in this sample may be carry-over from other donors' samples. The CDR3 runs from the conserved cysteine through the conserved F or W. A D gene is named only where the DNA matches it firmly. Part of the rows lack a size; the others show once, few, many or a class for expanded clones.

V: TRBV5-1
J: TRBJ1-2
size: NA
D: TRBD1
DNA: TGCGCCAGCAGCGCTCCCGGGACAGGGGGTTATGGCTACACCTTC
CDR3: CASSAPGTGGYGYTF

V: TRBV11-3
J: TRBJ2-6
size: NA
D: TRBD1
DNA: TGTGCCAGCAGCTTAGGAGACAGGGGGCGGGCCGGGGCCAACGTCCTGACTTTC
CDR3: CASSLGDRGRAGANVLTF

V: TRBV28
J: TRBJ2-3
size: NA
D: NA
DNA: TGTGCCAGCAGTTTTCCCAGGGGAGCAGATACGCAGTATTTT
CDR3: CASSFPRGADTQYF

V: TRBV10-1
J: TRBJ2-3
size: NA
D: NA
DNA: TGCGCCAGCAGTTTAACGACAGCGGATACGCAGTATTTT
CDR3: CASSLTTADTQYF

V: TRBV7-9
J: TRBJ2-1
size: NA
D: NA
DNA: TGTGCCAGCCCCTCCACCAATGAGCAGTTCTTC
CDR3: CASPSTNEQFF

V: TRBV7-9
J: TRBJ1-5
size: NA
D: NA
DNA: TGTGCCAGCAGCTTAGTCGGGGGACAGCCCCAGCATTTT
CDR3: CASSLVGGQPQHF

V: TRBV27
J: TRBJ2-5
size: NA
D: TRBD2
DNA: TGTGCCAGCAGACAGAGCGGGAGGGCCGGGGAGACCCAGTACTTC
CDR3: CASRQSGRAGETQYF

V: TRBV28
J: TRBJ1-5
size: NA
D: TRBD1
DNA: TGTGCCAGCAGTTTGGGGACAGCCGGAAATCAGCCCCAGCATTTT
CDR3: CASSLGTAGNQPQHF

V: TRBV9
J: TRBJ1-5
size: NA
D: TRBD1
DNA: TGTGCCAGCAGCGGGGGGACAGGAGGTTCCAATCAGCCCCAGCATTTT
CDR3: CASSGGTGGSNQPQHF

V: TRBV19
J: TRBJ2-2
size: NA
D: TRBD2
DNA: TGTGCCAGTAATAGGAGCGGGAGGCCCGGGGAGCTGTTTTTT
CDR3: CASNRSGRPGELFF

V: TRBV30
J: TRBJ2-7
size: NA
D: NA
DNA: TGTGCCTGGAGTGAACTGGGCGGGCTCACACAGTACTTC
CDR3: CAWSELGGLTQYF

V: TRBV4-2
J: TRBJ1-5
size: NA
D: TRBD1
DNA: TGTGCCAGCAGCCTCGACAGGGGGCGGCAGCCCCAGCATTTT
CDR3: CASSLDRGRQPQHF

V: TRBV6-5
J: TRBJ2-2
size: NA
D: TRBD1
DNA: TGTGCCAGCAGACGGGACAGCACCGGGGAGCTGTTTTTT
CDR3: CASRRDSTGELFF

V: TRBV28
J: TRBJ2-3
size: NA
D: TRBD2
DNA: TGTGCCAGCCTGGGAGGACTAGTGACGGATACGCAGTATTTT
CDR3: CASLGGLVTDTQYF

V: TRBV18
J: TRBJ2-7
size: NA
D: TRBD2
DNA: TGTGCCAGCTCACCAACTGCCAGGGAGGGCGAGCAGTACTTC
CDR3: CASSPTAREGEQYF

V: TRBV9
J: TRBJ2-5
size: NA
D: NA
DNA: TGTGCCAGCAGCGTAGGTACAGCCCAAGAGACCCAGTACTTC
CDR3: CASSVGTAQETQYF

V: TRBV6-5
J: TRBJ1-5
size: NA
D: NA
DNA: TGTGCCAGCGCCCCTCAGGTTCCCAATCAGCCCCAGCATTTT
CDR3: CASAPQVPNQPQHF

V: TRBV7-2
J: TRBJ2-7
size: NA
D: TRBD1
DNA: TGTGCCAGCAGCTCTGGACAGGGGTTATCCTACGAGCAGTACTTC
CDR3: CASSSGQGLSYEQYF

V: TRBV5-1
J: TRBJ1-3
size: NA
D: NA
DNA: TGCGCCAGCAGCTCGGGCACACCGGCTCTCGGAAACACCATATATTTT
CDR3: CASSSGTPALGNTIYF

V: TRBV19
J: TRBJ1-2
size: NA
D: NA
DNA: TGTGCCAGTAGTGCACGGACGGACTTCTATGGCTACACCTTC
CDR3: CASSARTDFYGYTF

V: TRBV6-6
J: TRBJ2-7
size: NA
D: NA
DNA: TGTGCCAGTGTATATGGGTTGTCACAGAACTACGAGCAGTACTTC
CDR3: CASVYGLSQNYEQYF

V: TRBV5-1
J: TRBJ2-5
size: NA
D: TRBD1
DNA: TGCGCCAGCAGCCAGATAGGACAGGGACAAGAGACCCAGTACTTC
CDR3: CASSQIGQGQETQYF

V: TRBV4-2
J: TRBJ2-1
size: NA
D: TRBD2
DNA: TGTGCCAGCAGCCAAGATCCCCGGGGGGCCTACAATGAGCAGTTCTTC
CDR3: CASSQDPRGAYNEQFF

V: TRBV11-2
J: TRBJ2-2
size: once
D: NA
DNA: TGTGCCAGCAGCCCAGGGGGGGCCGGGGAGCTGTTTTTT
CDR3: CASSPGGAGELFF

V: TRBV12-5
J: TRBJ1-3
size: NA
D: TRBD1
DNA: TGTGCTAGTGGTTTGCTCACCCTTGGACCCACCGACAGGGGCGGTGGAAACACCATATATTTT
CDR3: CASGLLTLGPTDRGGGNTIYF

V: TRBV5-1
J: TRBJ1-1
size: NA
D: TRBD1
DNA: TGCGCCTCCCAGGGGGGGGACTGGTACACTGAAGCTTTCTTT
CDR3: CASQGGDWYTEAFF

V: TRBV10-2
J: TRBJ2-7
size: NA
D: TRBD1
DNA: TGCGCCAGCAGTGTGAGGACAGGCCCCTACGAGCAGTACTTC
CDR3: CASSVRTGPYEQYF

V: TRBV2
J: TRBJ2-2
size: NA
D: NA
DNA: TGTGCCAGCCGGACGGCCGGGGAGCTGTTTTTT
CDR3: CASRTAGELFF

V: TRBV19
J: TRBJ2-5
size: NA
D: NA
DNA: TGTGCCAGTAGTGTCGTGACTGCAGAGGAGACCCAGTACTTC
CDR3: CASSVVTAEETQYF

V: TRBV5-1
J: TRBJ2-7
size: once
D: TRBD2
DNA: TGCGCCAGCAGCCCTACTAGCGGGTTTACCTACGAGCAGTACTTC
CDR3: CASSPTSGFTYEQYF

V: TRBV7-9
J: TRBJ2-2
size: NA
D: NA
DNA: TGTGCCAGCAGCTTAGGGCAGGGTGCCGGGGAGCTGTTTTTT
CDR3: CASSLGQGAGELFF

V: TRBV29-1
J: TRBJ2-1
size: NA
D: TRBD2
DNA: TGCAGCGTTGAAAAGGATAGCGGGAGGAACAATGAGCAGTTCTTC
CDR3: CSVEKDSGRNNEQFF

V: TRBV10-3
J: TRBJ2-5
size: NA
D: TRBD2
DNA: TGTGCCACCAACCCGCTAGCGGGAGAGACCCAGTACTTC
CDR3: CATNPLAGETQYF

V: TRBV7-3
J: TRBJ1-5
size: NA
D: TRBD1
DNA: TGTGCCAGCAGCCCGGACAGGAATCAGCCCCAGCATTTT
CDR3: CASSPDRNQPQHF

V: TRBV6-5
J: TRBJ1-2
size: NA
D: TRBD1
DNA: TGTGCCAGCAGTTACTCCCGGACAGGGTTTGACTATGGCTACACCTTC
CDR3: CASSYSRTGFDYGYTF

V: TRBV6-5
J: TRBJ1-1
size: NA
D: NA
DNA: TGTGCCAGCAGTTACTCAGGCAGTTTAAACACTGAAGCTTTCTTT
CDR3: CASSYSGSLNTEAFF

V: TRBV25-1
J: TRBJ1-2
size: NA
D: NA
DNA: TGTGCCAGCAGTGTGGCGGAGTATGGCTACACCTTC
CDR3: CASSVAEYGYTF

V: TRBV4-2
J: TRBJ2-1
size: NA
D: NA
DNA: TGTGCCAGCAGCCAGGAAACGGGGGGCAGGGGGATGATGAATGAGCAGTTCTTC
CDR3: CASSQETGGRGMMNEQFF

V: TRBV5-8
J: TRBJ1-2
size: NA
D: TRBD1
DNA: TGTGCCAGCAGCTTGCCGCAGGGGGCTGGCTATGGCTACACCTTC
CDR3: CASSLPQGAGYGYTF